This TCR beta chain was sequenced for a study of blood T cell repertoires in COVID-19. The wider study: Sites in the United States, Italy and Spain provided acute and convalescent COVID-19 samples.

Cohort allocation depended upon clinical history that participants reported. Repertoires were generated with immunoSEQ multiplex PCR, while TCRdb's copy carries only in-frame clones and drops some. Seen here are 150,000 to 200,000 clones, around 86% observed once, and the top ten hold over 7.5%. Germline CDR1 is MNHEY and CDR2 is SMNVEV (reference sequence). V lost 2 bases to trimming and J lost 10 bases; unmatched junction nucleotides: 14. The length of the CDR3 is 17 residues. The sample consisted of PBMCs or T cells enriched from blood (not recorded which). The sequence came from a woman younger than 45 who had recovered from COVID-19. The chain carries TRBV27 and TRBJ1-6; 7 nucleotides align to TRBD1. In nucleotides, the CDR3 is TGTGCCAGCAGTTTACCTCGTGGGGGGACAGCCCCATCACCCCTCCACTTT. Its translation is CASSLPRGGTAPSPLHF.